This T cell receptor (beta chain) is drawn from a study of blood T cell repertoires in COVID-19. In the study overall: PBMCs, B-cell-depleted T cells, or T cells were the source of the cDNA or gDNA that made up the material.

Individuals drawn from some 25 US areas were about 18 to 100 years old. Self-reported history from a screening survey and questionnaire set each donor's cohort. Under the authors' procedure: Cell counts per sample came from amplifying reference gene primers. TCRdb's table, derived via immunoSEQ multiplex PCR, lists solely in-frame clones and lacks some. V and J calls and clone size are as listed in that table; D and trimming were resolved from the DNA. The repertoire consists of over 300,000 clones, with over 75% occurring once and the leading ten covering over 9.5%. The CDR3 has 15 residues. Between the trimmed V and J ends, which lost 6 bases and 3 bases, there was a span of 18 bases. CDR1 MNHEY and CDR2 SVGAGI come from the germline V gene.

The V call is TRBV6-5, the J call TRBJ2-7; D is possibly TRBD2 (6 bases). Sequencing was carried out using PBMCs or T cells enriched from blood (not recorded which). The TCR sequence derives from a woman aged 18-35 years who had recovered from COVID-19. In DNA, the CDR3 is TGTGCCAGCAGACCCTTGGACGGGGGAGGCTACGAGCAGTACTTC. Translated: CASRPLDGGGYEQYF.